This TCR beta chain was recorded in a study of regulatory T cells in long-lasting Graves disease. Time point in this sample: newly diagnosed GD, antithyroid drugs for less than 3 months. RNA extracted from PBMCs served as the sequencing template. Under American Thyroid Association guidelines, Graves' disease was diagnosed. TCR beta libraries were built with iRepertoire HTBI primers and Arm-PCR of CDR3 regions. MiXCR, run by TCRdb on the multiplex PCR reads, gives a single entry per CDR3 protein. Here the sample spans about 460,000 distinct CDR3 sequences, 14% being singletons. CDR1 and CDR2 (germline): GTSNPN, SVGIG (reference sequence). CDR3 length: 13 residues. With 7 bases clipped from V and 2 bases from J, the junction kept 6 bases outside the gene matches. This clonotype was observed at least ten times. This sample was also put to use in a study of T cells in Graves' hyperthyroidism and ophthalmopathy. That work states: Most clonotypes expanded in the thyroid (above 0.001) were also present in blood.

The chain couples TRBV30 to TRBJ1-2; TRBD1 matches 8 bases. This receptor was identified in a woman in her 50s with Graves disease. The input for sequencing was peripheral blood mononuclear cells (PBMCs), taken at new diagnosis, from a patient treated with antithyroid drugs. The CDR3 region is CAFRTGRNYGYTF. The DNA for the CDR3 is TGTGCCTTCAGGACAGGGAGGAACTATGGCTACACCTTC.